Below, one T cell receptor beta chain is given with its context. Gene names denote mouse genes. The read is 4 residues too short to cover the CDR3 end, so that end is filled in from the germline J gene. Additional DNA sequences in this sample encode the identical CDR3. This entry belongs to a study of CD8+ T cells in alopecia areata. The CDR3 runs to 15 residues. Germline V gene lookup returns CDR1 NNHDY and CDR2 SYVADS. The ends lost 2 bases at V and 1 base at J; junction bases unmatched: 2. Pooled cutaneous lymph node cells were sorted using CD4, CD8alpha, NKG2D, NKG2ACE and other markers. Reverse transcription of extracted RNA yielded cDNA, which provided the sequencing template. Profiled with immunoSEQ multiplex PCR; TCRdb holds only in-frame clones, not every one. The record shows approximately 280,000 clones for this sample, with no singletons present.

This clonotype originated in a C3H/HeJ mouse with alopecia areata. Strain haplotype at MHC: H2-k. The chain links TRBV13-3 to TRBJ2-3; TRBD2 matches at 9 bases. Source material: CD4+ T cells sorted from a lymph node. The CDR3 here is CASSERTGGAETLYF. Incomplete CDR3 DNA: TGTGCCAGCAGTGAACGGACTGGGGGTGCAGAA.